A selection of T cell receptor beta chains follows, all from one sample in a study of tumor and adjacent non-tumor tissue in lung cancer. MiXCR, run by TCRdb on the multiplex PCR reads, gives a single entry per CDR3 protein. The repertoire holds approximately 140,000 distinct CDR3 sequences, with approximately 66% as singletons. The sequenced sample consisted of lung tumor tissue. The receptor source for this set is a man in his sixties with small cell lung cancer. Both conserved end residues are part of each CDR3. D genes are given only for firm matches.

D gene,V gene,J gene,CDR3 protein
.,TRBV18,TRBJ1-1,CASSPGPGNTEAFF
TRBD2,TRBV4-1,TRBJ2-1,CASRSTGTSGSYEQFF
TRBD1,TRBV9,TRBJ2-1,CASSPGTGGWYNEQFF
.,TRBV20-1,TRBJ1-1,CSASRGVTEAFF
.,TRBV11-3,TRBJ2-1,CASSLAEQGLYNEQFF
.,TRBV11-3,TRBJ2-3,CPSIPGVSGTDTQYF
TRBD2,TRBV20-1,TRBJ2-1,CNAGGGLATNEQFF
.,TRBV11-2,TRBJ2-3,CAGSFVGETDTQYF
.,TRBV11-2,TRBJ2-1,CISSQGGWSYNEQFF
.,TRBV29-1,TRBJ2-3,CSVRRESTDTQYF
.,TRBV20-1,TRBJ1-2,CSAIRENYGYTF
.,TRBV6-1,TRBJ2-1,CASSDPAPYNEQFF
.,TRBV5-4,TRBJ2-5,CASSPPTPGETQYF
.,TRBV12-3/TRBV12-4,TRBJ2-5,CASSFGRIVGETQYF
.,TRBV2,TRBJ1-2,CASSELRDGGYTF
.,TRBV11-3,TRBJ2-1,CASGPPQLGVTRDEQFF
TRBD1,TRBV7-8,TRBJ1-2,CASSWDRGLYGYIF
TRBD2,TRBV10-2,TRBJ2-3,CASSESRAGESTDTQYF
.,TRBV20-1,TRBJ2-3,CSARDKVGQADTQYF
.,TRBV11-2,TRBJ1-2,CASNLGGALNYGYTF
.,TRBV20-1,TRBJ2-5,CSLRRFGETQYF
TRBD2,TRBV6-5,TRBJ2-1,CASHSSGGYNEQFF
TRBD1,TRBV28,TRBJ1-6,CAGSIQGHYNSPLHF
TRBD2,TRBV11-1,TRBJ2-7,CASSGSCGSLSYEQYF
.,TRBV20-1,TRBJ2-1,CSAPSSGITAYNEQFF
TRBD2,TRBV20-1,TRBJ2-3,CSARDSPSGNTGTQYF
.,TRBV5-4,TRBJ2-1,CASSPPAGLELFF
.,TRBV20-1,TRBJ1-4,CSGRKNEQLFF
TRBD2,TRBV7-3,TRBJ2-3,CASSLQGTSEDTQYF
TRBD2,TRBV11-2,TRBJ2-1,CTSSLGGRSMEKQFF
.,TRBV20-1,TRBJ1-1,CSAKTAHKVTEAFF
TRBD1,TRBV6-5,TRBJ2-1,CASSYEGAPYNEQFF
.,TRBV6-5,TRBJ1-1,CASSRRPQGLNTEAFF
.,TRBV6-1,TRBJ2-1,CASIRANEQFF
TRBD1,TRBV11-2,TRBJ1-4,CASSTKDRESDEELFF
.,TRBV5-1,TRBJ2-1,CASSLGQALVEQFF
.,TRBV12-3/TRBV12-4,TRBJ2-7,CARSRDFYEQYF